This is a list of T cell receptor beta chains from one sample in a study of blood T cell repertoires in COVID-19. Repertoires were generated with immunoSEQ multiplex PCR, while TCRdb's copy carries only in-frame clones and drops some. Of 260,000 or so clones listed, around four fifths are singletons. The sequenced sample was peripheral blood. The receptor set was obtained from a man older than 75 with acute or convalescent COVID-19. Both conserved end residues are part of each CDR3. A D gene is named only where the DNA matches it firmly. Clone size is given for some rows only: seen once, a few or many times, or a class if the clone is expanded.

j_call v_call d_call clone_size cdr3_nt cdr3_aa
TRBJ2-1 TRBV27 TRBD2 - TGTGCCAGCAGTTTTTTAGTCGTTTTAGCGGGAAAAGGTAATGAGCAGTTCTTC CASSFLVVLAGKGNEQFF
TRBJ2-2 TRBV27 TRBD2 - TGTGCCAGCAGAGCATTGACTAGCGGGAGAACCGGGGAGCTGTTTTTT CASRALTSGRTGELFF
TRBJ1-2 TRBV10-3 - - TGTGCCATCAGTCACACTGACAGGCTAGAGGGCTACACCTTC CAISHTDRLEGYTF
TRBJ2-5 TRBV5-1 TRBD2 - TGCGCCAGCAGCTTGGTGCCTAGCGGGGGGGAAGAGACCCAGTACTTC CASSLVPSGGEETQYF
TRBJ2-3 TRBV20-1 TRBD1 - TGCAGTGCTAGTTTAGCCGGGACAGGGGGAGGAACAGATACGCAGTATTTT CSASLAGTGGGTDTQYF
TRBJ2-7 TRBV2 - - TGTGCCAGCAGACTAGACCGCGCTGGGGGGTACGAGCAGTACTTC CASRLDRAGGYEQYF
TRBJ1-2 TRBV3-1/TRBV3-2 - - TGTGCCAGCAGCCAAGATACAACTAACTATGGCTACACCTTC CASSQDTTNYGYTF
TRBJ1-1 TRBV12-3/TRBV12-4 - - TGTGCCAGCAGTTTAGCAGGGGATACTGAAGCTTTCTTT CASSLAGDTEAFF
TRBJ2-7 TRBV5-1 TRBD1 few TGCGCCAGCAGCTGGGGGACAGCCTCCTACGAGCAGTACTTC CASSWGTASYEQYF
TRBJ2-5 TRBV6-6 TRBD2 - TGTGCCAGCAGTTACTCTCTAGCGGGTATCCAAGAGACCCAGTACTTC CASSYSLAGIQETQYF
TRBJ2-7 TRBV28 TRBD1 - TGTGCCAGCAGTTCCCCGACAGGGGACAAAAACTACGAGCAGTACTTC CASSSPTGDKNYEQYF
TRBJ2-5 TRBV24-1 - - TGTGCCACCAGTGTCGAGATACCGGACAGACACCCGGGCAGGGAGACCCAGTACTTC CATSVEIPDRHPGRETQYF
TRBJ2-7 TRBV19 - - TGTGCCAGTAGTCCCGGGATCGTTTCCTACTACGAGCAGTACTTC CASSPGIVSYYEQYF
TRBJ2-7 TRBV11-2 TRBD2 - TGTGCCAGCAGCGGAGGCGGGAGCTCCTACGAGCAGTACTTC CASSGGGSSYEQYF
TRBJ2-7 TRBV7-3 TRBD2 - TGTGCCAGCAGCTTAGGAGCGGGACCCTACGAGCAGTACTTC CASSLGAGPYEQYF
TRBJ2-1 TRBV7-6 - - TGTGCCAGCAGCTTAGGGATCTCCGGGGGTTACAATGAGCAGTTCTTC CASSLGISGGYNEQFF
TRBJ2-1 TRBV19 - - TGTGCCAGTAGTATAGACCCAGGGATCCCCTACAATGAGCAGTTCTTC CASSIDPGIPYNEQFF
TRBJ2-1 TRBV5-1 TRBD2 many TGCGCCAGCAGCTTGGATTCGGGACTAGTCTTGAATGAGCAGTTCTTC CASSLDSGLVLNEQFF
TRBJ2-7 TRBV5-8 - - TGTGCCAGCAGCTTGTTTCAGGGGAGGGCATCCGAGCAGTACTTC CASSLFQGRASEQYF
TRBJ2-3 TRBV24-1 - few TGTGCCACCAGGGGGAGTAGCACAGATACGCAGTATTTT CATRGSSTDTQYF
TRBJ2-7 TRBV10-3 TRBD1 - TGTGCCATCAGTGGACAGGGGGTTTCCTACGAGCAGTACTTC CAISGQGVSYEQYF
TRBJ2-4 TRBV6-1 - once TGTGCCAGCAGTGAAGCTGAGGGAGTGGTTCAGTACTTC CASSEAEGVVQYF
TRBJ2-5 TRBV2 TRBD1 once TGTGCCAAGAACAGGGGGCAGGGAGAGACCCAGTACTTC CAKNRGQGETQYF
TRBJ2-3 TRBV6-5 TRBD2 - TGTGCCAGCAGGACTAGCGGGGGCACAGATACGCAGTATTTT CASRTSGGTDTQYF
TRBJ2-7 TRBV10-1 TRBD1 - TGCGCCAGCAGTGTGGGCAGGGGGTACGAGCAGTACTTC CASSVGRGYEQYF
TRBJ2-5 TRBV18 - - TGTGCCAGCTCCCAACTCGAAGCGGTCCCGGGGGAGACCCAGTACTTC CASSQLEAVPGETQYF
TRBJ2-7 TRBV2 - - TGTGCCAGCAGTGAGGAGAACTTCAGCTCCTACGAGCAGTACTTC CASSEENFSSYEQYF
TRBJ1-1 TRBV5-1 TRBD1 - TGCGCCAGCAGCACGGACAGGGACACTGAAGCTTTCTTT CASSTDRDTEAFF
TRBJ2-5 TRBV4-1 - - TGCGCCAGCAGCCAAGATCAAGGGGCGAGGGAGACCCAGTACTTC CASSQDQGARETQYF
TRBJ1-2 TRBV14 - few TGTGCCAGCAGCCAATCATTGGTACGCGGGAACTATGGCTACACCTTC CASSQSLVRGNYGYTF
TRBJ2-5 TRBV3-1/TRBV3-2 - - TGTGCCAGCAGCCAAGGCCTACTGGAGACCCAGTACTTC CASSQGLLETQYF
TRBJ2-5 TRBV15 - - TGTGCCACCAGTCGGGTTCGGGAGACCCAGTACTTC CATSRVRETQYF
TRBJ1-2 TRBV2 - - TGTGCCAGCAGCCCGAACGGCGGGAACTATGGCTACACCTTC CASSPNGGNYGYTF